Each of the 9 T cell receptor beta chains below was sequenced from the same sample in a study of CD8 T cells in ankylosing spondylitis. In TCRdb, the 5' RACE reads were re-called with MiXCR into one record per CDR3 protein. The table records under 250,000 distinct CDR3 sequences, approximately 30% of them present only once. Sequenced input: blood, either unsorted or a sorted T cell fraction (not recorded which). These receptors were obtained from a male donor with ankylosing spondylitis or in good health (not recorded which).

CDR3 nucleotides: TGTGCCAGCAGCTTTGGCCCTGGTGGCTACACCTTC. It codes for CASSFGPGGYTF. The rearrangement uses TRBV7-2 and TRBJ1-2; D not certain. The germline V gene encodes CDR1 SGHTA and CDR2 FQGNSA. There are 12 residues in the CDR3. Trimming removed 3 bases at V and 7 bases at J, with 9 bases between.

This clonotype has a single count. This sequence joins TRBV9 and TRBJ2-3, with 8 nucleotides matching TRBD1. Per the germline V gene, CDR1 is SGDLS and CDR2 is YYNGEE. The CDR3 runs 14 residues. Trimming at V came to 3 bases and at J to 3 bases, leaving 3 bases not matched to a gene. CDR3 region: CASSGTGFTDTQYF. In nucleotides, the CDR3 is TGTGCCAGCAGCGGGACAGGGTTTACAGATACGCAGTATTTT.

This clonotype came up a few times. The chain uses TRBV20-1 and TRBJ2-7, with D possibly being TRBD1 (6 bases). Trimming took off 6 bases at V and 0 bases at J, with 9 bases between the two ends. The CDR3 is made up of 12 amino acids. The germline gives CDR1 DFQATT, CDR2 SNEGSKA (reference sequence). In nucleotides, the CDR3 is TGCAGTGCCGGACAGACCTCCTACGAGCAGTACTTC. It is translated as CSAGQTSYEQYF.

A few counts support this clonotype. V usage is TRBV20-1 and J usage is TRBJ2-7; D is uncertain. In germline, CDR1 is DFQATT, CDR2 SNEGSKA (reference sequence). The CDR3 covers 12 residues. Trimming took off 1 base at V and 4 bases at J, with 8 bases between the two ends. The CDR3, as DNA: TGCAGTGCTAGAGGGCAGAGATACGAGCAGTACTTC. Its translation: CSARGQRYEQYF.

The V gene is TRBV6-1, the J gene TRBJ1-5; D remains unclear. Germline CDR1 and CDR2: MNHNS and SASEGT. V lost 6 bases to trimming and J lost 4 bases, with 19 bases between them. The CDR3 sequence is 16 residues long. CDR3: CASSPTGSRRNQPQHF. CDR3 DNA: TGTGCCAGCAGCCCGACGGGGAGTAGGAGGAATCAGCCCCAGCATTTT.

This clonotype showed up many times. This chain joins TRBV6-1 and TRBJ2-1, with TRBD2 as a possible D gene (6 bases). The CDR3 length is 15 residues. Germline assignment: CDR1 MNHNS and CDR2 SASEGT. The V and J ends lost 6 bases and 2 bases respectively, with 14 bases between them. CDR3 sequence reads: CASSTGGVPYNEQFF. CDR3 DNA sequence: TGTGCCAGCAGCACGGGCGGGGTCCCCTACAATGAGCAGTTCTTC.

The table lists this clonotype with a few counts. The chain combines TRBV6-5 with TRBJ2-7; D might be TRBD1 or TRBD2, each matching 5 bases. The CDR3 loop spans 15 amino acids. From germline, CDR1 is MNHEY and CDR2 SVGAGI. V was shortened by 0 bases and J by 1 base, with 10 bases between the two germline ends. The CDR3 DNA reads TGTGCCAGCAGTTACTCGAGGGACCCATCCTACGAGCAGTACTTC. Translation gives CASSYSRDPSYEQYF.

The rearrangement joins TRBV27 to TRBJ1-5, with a possible D match to TRBD1 (5 bases). The CDR3 is made up of 15 amino acids. The germline gives CDR1 MNHEY, CDR2 SMNVEV (reference sequence). Trimming stripped 6 bases from V and 4 bases from J, with 16 bases between. CDR3 loop: CASRYTGVGNQPQHF. The CDR3 nucleotides read TGTGCCAGCAGATATACGGGGGTTGGTAATCAGCCCCAGCATTTT.

The chain is built from TRBV10-3 and TRBJ2-5; D may be TRBD2 (7 bases). Trimming pared 3 bases from V and 2 bases from J, leaving 13 bases between. Germline V lookup: CDR1 ENHRY, CDR2 SYGVKD. There are 15 residues in the CDR3. The DNA of the CDR3 is TGTGCCATCAGTGACGAGGGGGGGCGGCAAGAGACCCAGTACTTC. Translated, it gives CAISDEGGRQETQYF.